This entry lists 19 T cell receptor beta chains sequenced from one sample in a study of blood T cells in healthy people across ages. Through a sample-barcoded 5' primer and a J-beta primer mix, a second PCR was run for about 7 to 12 cycles. TCRdb redid the calling of the 5' RACE reads with MiXCR, one entry per CDR3 protein. The sample shows over 450,000 distinct CDR3 sequences, 24% of them seen only once. The same sample was also used in a study of T cells of mothers and their children.

The sequencing sample was made of blood. The source of these receptors is a boy aged 10-17 years in good health.

As regards this clonotype: Relative to the germline gene, one junction end is altered; a read error may explain this. V usage is TRBV28 and J usage is TRBJ1-1; TRBD1 is a possible D gene (6 bases). The germline V gene encodes CDR1 MDHEN and CDR2 SYDVKM. The CDR3 covers 13 residues. The chain's CDR3 is CVSTQGKHTEAFF. The CDR3 bases are TGTGTCAGCACTCAGGGGAAACACACTGAAGCTTTCTTT.

This chain links TRBV28 with TRBJ2-7; D is uncertain. Germline CDR1 and CDR2: MDHEN and SYDVKM. This CDR3 has 13 amino acids. Trimming removed 5 bases from V and 3 bases from J, with 11 bases in between. The DNA of the CDR3 is TGTGCCAGCAGTGATCCCCCGGGCTACGAGCAGTACTTC. It yields the protein CASSDPPGYEQYF.

Points on this clonotype: At one end the junction does not follow the germline gene, possibly because of a read error. This chain connects TRBV12-3 or TRBV12-4 to TRBJ1-5; D is perhaps TRBD1 (5 bases). This CDR3 comprises 13 residues. The CDR3 DNA reads as TGTGCCGGCAGTTTAGGGGAGAATCAGCCCCAGCATTTT. Translated, it gives CAGSLGENQPQHF.

This clonotype was counted many times. This rearrangement joins TRBV7-9 to TRBJ1-6; 10 bases align to TRBD1. After removal of 0 bases from V and 9 bases from J, the junction contained 5 bases not matched to a gene. The V gene's germline CDR1 is SEHNR and CDR2 FQNEAQ (reference sequence). The CDR3 is 16 amino acids. CDR3 region: CASSLARRDRGSPLHF. CDR3 nucleotides: TGTGCCAGCAGCTTAGCGCGGAGGGACAGGGGTTCACCCCTCCACTTT. Full variable domain (outside the CDR3, taken from reference TRBV7-9 and TRBJ1-6): DTGVSQNPRHKITKRGQNVTFRCDPISEHNRLYWYRQTLGQGPEFLTYFQNEAQLEKSRLLSDRFSAERPKGSFSTLEIQRTEQGDSAMYLCASSLARRDRGSPLHFGNGTRLTVT.

The genes are TRBV6-1 and TRBJ2-7; the match to TRBD2 covers 7 bases. V was pared by 1 base and J by 3 bases, with 3 bases of the junction left unmatched. The germline gives CDR1 MNHNS, CDR2 SASEGT. This CDR3 region has 14 residues. In nucleotides, the CDR3 is TGTGCCAGCAGTGAAGGGGCGGGAGACTACGAGCAGTACTTC. This sequence encodes CASSEGAGDYEQYF.

This chain uses TRBV7-2 with TRBJ1-2, with 7 bases matching TRBD1. The germline V gene encodes CDR1 SGHTA and CDR2 FQGNSA. This CDR3 contains 14 residues. Germline trimming cut 8 bases from V and 10 bases from J; bases unmatched to any gene: 16. The CDR3 nucleotides are TGTGCCAGCCTCCAGGGGGTCAGGGAGGGTGACTACACCTTC. Translating gives CASLQGVREGDYTF.

This clonotype has just a few counts. The chain joins TRBV20-1 to TRBJ2-7; tentatively, D is TRBD1 (7 bases). Germline V lookup: CDR1 DFQATT, CDR2 SNEGSKA (reference sequence). The V end lost 7 bases, the J end lost 3 bases, and 19 bases lay between the germline ends. This CDR3 contains 14 residues. The DNA for the CDR3 is TGCAGTGGAAGCTCAGGGGGGATCGTCTACGAGCAGTACTTC. This sequence encodes CSGSSGGIVYEQYF.

This clonotype has just a few counts. This rearrangement joins TRBV28 to TRBJ2-2, with unresolved D. The germline CDR1 and CDR2 sequences are MDHEN and SYDVKM. CDR3 size: 17 residues. Trimming cost V 4 bases and J 1 base, with 16 bases left between them. The CDR3 loop is CASSSHFGRLNTGELFF. As DNA, the CDR3 is TGTGCCAGCAGTTCTCATTTTGGGCGACTGAACACCGGGGAGCTGTTTTTT.

The chain combines TRBV5-1 with TRBJ2-1; no reliable D call. V was clipped by 3 bases and J by 5 bases, with 6 bases between them. In germline, CDR1 is SGHRS, CDR2 YFSETQ. The CDR3 covers 12 residues. CDR3 DNA: TGCGCCAGCAGCTCCCAAAACAATGAGCAGTTCTTC. Translated: CASSSQNNEQFF. Combining the CDR3 with reference TRBV5-1 and TRBJ2-1 gives the whole variable domain KAGVTQTPRYLIKTRGQQVTLSCSPISGHRSVSWYQQTPGQGLQFLFEYFSETQRNKGNFPGRFSGRQFSNSRSEMNVSTLELGDSALYLCASSSQNNEQFFGPGTRLTVL.

As DNA, the CDR3 is TGTGCTAGTGGGGGTAGCGGGAGTGAGACCCAGTACTTC. It specifies CASGGSGSETQYF. This rearrangement joins TRBV12-5 to TRBJ2-5; 9 nucleotides agree with TRBD2. Germline V gives CDR1 LGHNT, CDR2 FRNRAP. Losses at the gene ends were 6 bases for V and 5 bases for J; bases not matched to a gene: 4. The CDR3 sequence is 13 residues long.

This clonotype was observed a few times. The V gene is TRBV10-3, the J gene TRBJ1-2; 9 bases fit TRBD1. The J segment lost 10 bases and the V segment lost 5 bases, leaving 8 bases of the junction unmatched. Germline CDR1 is ENHRY and CDR2 is SYGVKD. This CDR3 contains 13 residues. Here the CDR3 DNA reads TGTGCCATCAGTAAGCTCGGGGACAGGGCCTACACCTTC. Its translation is CAISKLGDRAYTF.

The rearrangement joins TRBV4-2 to TRBJ1-6, with D unclear. Germline CDR1 and CDR2: LGHNA and YNFKEQ. The CDR3 length is 19 residues. The V gene lost 0 bases and the J gene lost 0 bases, with 15 bases spanning the gap. Here the CDR3 reads CASSQDLGRQYSYNSPLHF. CDR3 bases: TGTGCCAGCAGCCAAGATCTGGGCAGGCAGTACTCCTATAATTCACCCCTCCACTTT.

This clonotype was recorded a few times. The V and J genes are TRBV6-5 and TRBJ2-1; 8 bases line up with TRBD1. Germline V gene lookup returns CDR1 MNHEY and CDR2 SVGAGI. Trimming at V came to 5 bases and at J to 9 bases, leaving 6 bases not matched to a gene. This CDR3 contains 13 residues. The CDR3: CASSKDRVGEQFF. Here the CDR3 DNA reads TGTGCCAGCAGTAAGGACAGGGTGGGTGAGCAGTTCTTC.

This clonotype was recorded a few times. This rearrangement joins TRBV7-2 to TRBJ2-3, with D tentatively TRBD1 (6 bases). The length of the CDR3 is 15 residues. Germline values: CDR1 SGHTA, CDR2 FQGNSA. V lost 5 bases, J lost 0 bases, and 12 bases lay in between. The CDR3 loop is CASSLTGQSTDTQYF. The DNA for the CDR3 is TGTGCCAGCAGCCTGACCGGACAGAGCACAGATACGCAGTATTTT. Variable domain in full (rest from reference TRBV7-2 and TRBJ2-3): GAGVSQSPSNKVTEKGKDVELRCDPISGHTALYWYRQSLGQGLEFLIYFQGNSAPDKSGLPSDRFSAERTGGSVSTLTIQRTQQEDSAVYLCASSLTGQSTDTQYFGPGTRLTVL.

This clonotype was seen more than once but under ten times. CDR3 coding DNA: TGTGCCAGCAGCTTGGACAATGCCAACACTGAAGCTTTCTTT. This translates into CASSLDNANTEAFF. This chain links TRBV5-5 with TRBJ1-1; D is uncertain. Germline V gene sequence: CDR1 SGHKS, CDR2 YYEKEE (reference sequence). The length of the CDR3 is 14 residues. V was cut by 0 bases and J by 2 bases, with 8 bases left in between.

This clonotype was seen only a few times. This sequence joins TRBV30 and TRBJ2-5; D ambiguous. The J call may be in error: the DNA end matches TRBJ2-1 better. CDR3 length: 14 amino acids. The germline CDR1 and CDR2 sequences are GTSNPN and SVGIG (reference sequence). In nucleotides, the CDR3 is TGTGCCTGGAGTGTAGGTGGCACCGAAAATGAGCAGTTCTTC. This codes for CAWSVGGTENEQFF.

This clonotype was seen only a few times. The V gene is TRBV12-3 or TRBV12-4, the J gene TRBJ2-7; D is possibly TRBD2 (5 bases). With 7 bases removed from V and 7 bases from J, the gap between germline ends came to 20 bases. The CDR3 totals 14 residues. The CDR3 DNA is TGTGCCAGCAAGCCGACACTAGAGAACCAGGAGCAGTACTTC. It yields the protein CASKPTLENQEQYF.

This clonotype was seen a single time. The genes are TRBV6-6 and TRBJ2-7; TRBD2 agrees at 7 bases. This CDR3 has 15 amino acids. Looked up from germline, CDR1 is MNHNY and CDR2 is SVGAGI (reference sequence). The V and J ends lost 3 bases and 3 bases, in that order; junction bases with no gene match: 8. The CDR3 DNA reads TGTGCCAGCAGTTATCCTAGCGGCTTCTTCTACGAGCAGTACTTC. The encoded protein is CASSYPSGFFYEQYF.

This clonotype has more than one count but fewer than ten. A read error may account for a junction end that differs from germline. V and J are TRBV12-3 or TRBV12-4 and TRBJ2-3; D is unclear. The CDR3 contains 16 residues. Here the CDR3 DNA reads TGTGCCAGCAGTTTAGTAGGGCTAGAGGTCACAGATACGCAGTACTTT. It encodes CASSLVGLEVTDTQYF.